Below, 17 T cell receptor beta chains from the same sample are listed, as sequenced in a study. TCRdb recomputed calls from the 5' RACE reads with MiXCR, one row per CDR3 protein. The sample consists of under 45,000 distinct CDR3 sequences, 22% of them appearing once. Cells sorted as Tregs were CD4+, CD25+ and CD127-/low. The sequencing input was Tregs sorted from blood. The receptors come from a female donor with breast cancer.

The chain joins TRBV28 to TRBJ2-3, with a possible D match to TRBD1 (5 bases). The CDR3 extends over 13 amino acids. V lost 5 bases and J 1 base, leaving 7 bases between the germline ends. Germline CDR1 and CDR2: MDHEN and SYDVKM. The CDR3, as DNA: TGTGCCAGCAGTGCACAGGGCACAGATACGCAGTATTTT. Translation: CASSAQGTDTQYF.

The chain joins TRBV5-1 to TRBJ2-2; D unresolved. The V gene lost 1 base and the J gene lost 7 bases, with 8 bases spanning the gap. There are 13 residues in the CDR3. Germline V CDR1 and CDR2: SGHRS, YFSETQ. CDR3 bases: TGCGCCAGCAGCTTGCCTCTTAGCGGGGAGCTGTTTTTT. As protein: CASSLPLSGELFF.

As to this clonotype: It is likely a read error, because the conserved phenylalanine at the end of the CDR3 is missing. V gene TRBV7-9 combines with J gene TRBJ2-1, with TRBD2 matching over 12 bases. This CDR3 is 17 amino acids long. The J segment lost 6 bases and the V segment lost 7 bases, leaving 13 bases of the junction unmatched. CDR1 and CDR2 (germline): SEHNR, FQNEAQ (reference sequence). The CDR3 protein is CASIPGLAGGGLNEQFY. DNA for the CDR3: TGTGCCAGCATTCCGGGACTAGCGGGTGGGGGGCTCAATGAGCAGTTCTAC.

This clonotype was picked up a small number of times. The chain uses TRBV6-5 and TRBJ2-5, with 12 nucleotides matching TRBD2. CDR3 length: 19 amino acids. J gave up 0 bases and V 0 bases, and 8 bases lay outside the gene matches. Germline assignment: CDR1 MNHEY and CDR2 SVGAGI. CDR3 DNA: TGTGCCAGCAGTTACTCTCAACTAGCGGGAGGAGGAAACCAAGAGACCCAGTACTTC. It encodes CASSYSQLAGGGNQETQYF.

This clonotype was observed a handful of times. The rearrangement joins TRBV20-1 to TRBJ1-5; TRBD1 matches at 7 bases. Trimming at V came to 6 bases and at J to 0 bases, leaving 8 bases not matched to a gene. CDR3 size: 15 residues. Germline CDR1 and CDR2: DFQATT and SNEGSKA (reference sequence). The CDR3 DNA follows: TGCAGTGCCCAACCCTGGGACAGTAGCAATCAGCCCCAGCATTTT. It codes for CSAQPWDSSNQPQHF.

This clonotype was detected ten times or more. The rearrangement links TRBV4-2 to TRBJ2-7; 8 nucleotides match TRBD2. The V and J ends lost 0 bases and 0 bases, in that order; junction bases with no gene match: 4. The CDR3 totals 16 residues. Germline CDR1 and CDR2: LGHNA and YNFKEQ. The CDR3 DNA reads TGTGCCAGCAGCCAAGAAATCGGACTAGCCTCCTACGAGCAGTACTTC. This encodes CASSQEIGLASYEQYF.

This clonotype showed up many times. V usage is TRBV5-1 and J usage is TRBJ2-6, with D perhaps matching TRBD1 (6 bases). Germline-derived CDR1 and CDR2 are SGHRS and YFSETQ. V was trimmed by 7 bases and J by 4 bases, leaving 18 bases between them. This CDR3 has 16 amino acids. This chain's CDR3 is CASSRGRGDGANVLTF. The CDR3 nucleotides are TGCGCCAGCTCCAGGGGCCGGGGTGACGGGGCCAACGTCCTGACTTTC. Filled out from reference TRBV5-1 and TRBJ2-6, the complete variable domain reads KAGVTQTPRYLIKTRGQQVTLSCSPISGHRSVSWYQQTPGQGLQFLFEYFSETQRNKGNFPGRFSGRQFSNSRSEMNVSTLELGDSALYLCASSRGRGDGANVLTFGAGSRLTVL.

Notes on this clonotype: At one boundary the junction diverges from the germline segment, which might be a read error. The chain recombines TRBV4-1 with TRBJ2-1; 8 positions match TRBD1. The CDR3 totals 16 residues. The germline V gene has CDR1 MGHRA and CDR2 YSYEKL. The CDR3 bases are TGCGCCAACAGCCAAGCCCCCCAGGGGGCAATCAATGAGCAGTTCTTC. This gives the protein CANSQAPQGAINEQFF.

This clonotype occurred a few times. This chain joins TRBV4-2 and TRBJ1-4; D call uncertain. Looked up from germline, CDR1 is LGHNA and CDR2 is YNFKEQ. Trimming pared 3 bases from V and 8 bases from J, leaving 10 bases between. This CDR3 region has 13 residues. CDR3 protein: CASSQAEGEKLFF. CDR3 in DNA: TGTGCCAGCAGCCAGGCCGAGGGAGAAAAACTGTTTTTT.

Ten or more counts support this clonotype. This sequence joins TRBV28 and TRBJ1-2, with TRBD1 as a possible D gene (6 bases). Germline V CDR1 and CDR2: MDHEN, SYDVKM. V dropped 1 base and J dropped 8 bases, with 11 bases sitting between them. This CDR3 region has 13 residues. CDR3 residues: CASSLSDSLGYTF. CDR3 DNA sequence: TGTGCCAGCAGTTTATCGGACAGTCTCGGCTACACCTTC.

This clonotype occurred many times. This chain uses TRBV4-2 with TRBJ1-2, with 7 bases identical to TRBD1. V lost 2 bases and J lost 5; bases outside the gene matches: 11. Germline V gene sequence: CDR1 LGHNA, CDR2 YNFKEQ. This CDR3 comprises 16 residues. This CDR3 reads CASSQTIGGRGYGYTF. The CDR3 DNA reads TGTGCCAGCAGCCAAACCATAGGGGGCCGCGGATATGGCTACACCTTC.

The V call is TRBV2, the J call TRBJ1-2; TRBD1 might be the D (6 bases). From germline, CDR1 is SNHLY and CDR2 FYNNEI. The V gene lost 6 bases and the J gene lost 8 bases, with 10 bases spanning the gap. The length of the CDR3 is 11 residues. The DNA for the CDR3 is TGTGCCAGCAGCAGGGGTGGGGGCTACACCTTC. Its protein product is CASSRGGGYTF.

The chain is built from TRBV12-3 or TRBV12-4 and TRBJ2-4; 7 nucleotides agree with TRBD2. V lost 6 bases to trimming and J lost 9 bases; unmatched junction nucleotides: 8. This CDR3 is 13 amino acids long. The CDR3 is CASRFGTKSIQYF. The CDR3 nucleotides read TGTGCCAGCAGGTTCGGGACTAAATCCATTCAGTACTTC.

V and J are TRBV7-8 and TRBJ1-1, with D hard to call. Trimming cost V 2 bases and J 7 bases, with 17 bases left between them. The CDR3 totals 15 residues. Germline V gene lookup returns CDR1 SGHVS and CDR2 FQNEAQ. In DNA, the CDR3 is TGTGCCAGCAGCTTAAATTTCGTTAGTACCCGTGAAGCTTTCTTT. Translation gives CASSLNFVSTREAFF. The full variable domain, rest sourced from reference TRBV7-8 and TRBJ1-1, is GAGVSQSPRYKVAKRGQDVALRCDPISGHVSLFWYQQALGQGPEFLTYFQNEAQLDKSGLPSDRFFAERPEGSVSTLKIQRTQQEDSAVYLCASSLNFVSTREAFFGQGTRLTVV.

This chain connects TRBV5-1 to TRBJ2-5; D is undetermined. The CDR3 spans 14 residues. CDR1 and CDR2 (germline): SGHRS, YFSETQ. V lost 0 bases and J lost 4, with 10 bases in between. CDR3 loop: CASSLVQGGETQYF. CDR3 sequence (DNA): TGCGCCAGCAGCTTGGTTCAAGGTGGAGAGACCCAGTACTTC.

The gene calls are TRBV5-1 and TRBJ2-5; 14 nucleotides align to TRBD2. With V trimmed by 5 bases and J by 7 bases, 10 bases remained unmatched. Germline CDR1 and CDR2: SGHRS and YFSETQ. This CDR3 is 16 amino acids long. The CDR3 loop reads CASSTGTSGRLGTQYF. In DNA, the CDR3 is TGCGCCAGCAGTACCGGGACTAGCGGGAGACTCGGGACCCAGTACTTC.

This chain uses TRBV29-1 with TRBJ2-1; D is uncertain. The V and J ends lost 3 bases and 5 bases respectively, with 5 bases between them. In germline, CDR1 is SQVTM, CDR2 ANQGSEA. This CDR3 is built from 11 residues. The CDR3 region is CSVERDNEQFF. For the CDR3, the DNA is TGCAGCGTTGAGAGAGACAATGAGCAGTTCTTC.